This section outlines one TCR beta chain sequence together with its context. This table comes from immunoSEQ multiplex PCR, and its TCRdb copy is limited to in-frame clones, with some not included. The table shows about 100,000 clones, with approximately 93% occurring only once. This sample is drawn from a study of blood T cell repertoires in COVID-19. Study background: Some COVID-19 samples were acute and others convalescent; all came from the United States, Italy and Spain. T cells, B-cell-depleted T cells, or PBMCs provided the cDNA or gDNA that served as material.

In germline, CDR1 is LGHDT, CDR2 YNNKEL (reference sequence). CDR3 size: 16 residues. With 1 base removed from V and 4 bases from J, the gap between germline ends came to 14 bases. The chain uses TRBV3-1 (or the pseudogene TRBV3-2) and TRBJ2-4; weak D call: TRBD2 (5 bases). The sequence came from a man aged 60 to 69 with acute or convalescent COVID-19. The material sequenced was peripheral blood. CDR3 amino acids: CASSQVRVVAKNIQYF. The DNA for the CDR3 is TGTGCCAGCAGCCAAGTGAGGGTGGTGGCTAAAAACATTCAGTACTTC.